The sequence of this TCR beta chain was determined in a study of blood T cell repertoires in COVID-19. Assay used: immunoSEQ multiplex PCR; TCRdb lists only in-frame clones, some missing. The repertoire holds some 120,000 clones, about nine tenths seen once, with approximately 3.7% in the top ten. The material sequenced was peripheral blood. This sequence was found in a man aged 45-65 years with active COVID-19.

Written as DNA, the CDR3 is TGTGCCAGCAGTGACAGCGGGACAGGGGGCCATAAGCAGTACGTC. This codes for CASSDSGTGGHKQYV. The chain has TRBV2 and TRBJ2-7; 12 bases align to TRBD1. Trimming took 3 bases from V and 8 from J; bases not matched to a gene: 8. This CDR3 contains 15 residues. The germline CDR1 and CDR2 sequences are SNHLY and FYNNEI.